This TCR beta chain was sequenced in a study of cytotoxic CD8 clonotypes in ibrutinib-treated CLL. Points on this clone: Its antigen is currently unknown.

T cells were sequenced at a targeted depth of 1 in 200,000 to 1 in 1 million. Here immunoSEQ multiplex PCR was the method, and the copy in TCRdb shows in-frame clones only, minus some. Of 110,000 to 150,000 clones listed, more than 85% are singletons. V lost 4 bases and J 7 bases, leaving 13 bases between the germline ends. The CDR3 covers 14 residues. Germline V gene data show CDR1 as LGHNA and CDR2 as YSLEER. Study-level findings and limits: Sustained-remission and progressing patients' sampling times differed. Baseline clonality, higher than in age-matched healthy donors, tracked circulating CD8+ T-cell counts. Upon ibrutinib response clonality rose, and upon progression it fell back toward baseline.

The chain links TRBV4-3 to TRBJ2-2; TRBD1 might be the D (6 bases). This TCR came from a human donor with chronic lymphocytic leukemia. Source: PBMCs, taken after 12 months of ibrutinib treatment. In DNA form, the CDR3 reads TGCGCCAGCAGCCCAGGGACAATGGGCGGGGAGCTGTTTTTT. It translates to CASSPGTMGGELFF.